The rows below give T cell receptor beta chains drawn from one sample of a study of long-term antiretroviral therapy in people with HIV. TCRdb's table, derived via immunoSEQ multiplex PCR, lists solely in-frame clones and lacks some. This table has about 30,000 clones, about 80% appearing once. The specimen comprised unsorted PBMCs, sampled 0.3 years after starting antiretroviral therapy. The receptor source for this set is a man between 40 and 49 years old with HIV. Both conserved end residues are part of each CDR3. The D gene is left open where the match is weak. Where a row states a size, it is once, few, many or the class of an expanded clone; other rows omit it.

cdr3_nt: TGTGCCAGCTCCCCCGGACAGGCCGCTGAGGGTTTCTTT
cdr3_aa: CASSPGQAAEGFF
d_call: TRBD1
j_call: TRBJ1-1
clone_size: NA
v_call: TRBV18

cdr3_nt: TGTGCCAGTAGTCCCACCCCAAGCAATGAGCAGTTCTTC
cdr3_aa: CASSPTPSNEQFF
d_call: NA
j_call: TRBJ2-1
clone_size: NA
v_call: TRBV19

cdr3_nt: TGCGCCAGCAGCCCGGCCACAGGGGCAGATACGCAGTATTTT
cdr3_aa: CASSPATGADTQYF
d_call: TRBD1
j_call: TRBJ2-3
clone_size: NA
v_call: TRBV5-1

cdr3_nt: TGTGCAAGTCGCCGGACCAATGAGCAGTTCTTC
cdr3_aa: CASRRTNEQFF
d_call: NA
j_call: TRBJ2-1
clone_size: few
v_call: TRBV12-2

cdr3_nt: TGTGCCAGCAGCGTAGGAGGGGATAACGACGAGCAGTACTTC
cdr3_aa: CASSVGGDNDEQYF
d_call: NA
j_call: TRBJ2-7
clone_size: NA
v_call: TRBV9

cdr3_nt: TGTGCCTGGAGGCTACGTGGCTCTGGGGCCAACGTCCTGACTTTC
cdr3_aa: CAWRLRGSGANVLTF
d_call: NA
j_call: TRBJ2-6
clone_size: NA
v_call: TRBV30

cdr3_nt: TGTGCCAGCAGCTTGGGAAGGTACACTGAAGCTTTCTTT
cdr3_aa: CASSLGRYTEAFF
d_call: NA
j_call: TRBJ1-1
clone_size: NA
v_call: TRBV5-8

cdr3_nt: TGTGCCAGCAGCCCGGGACAGAGCTACGAGCAGTACTTC
cdr3_aa: CASSPGQSYEQYF
d_call: TRBD1
j_call: TRBJ2-7
clone_size: NA
v_call: TRBV28

cdr3_nt: TGTGCCAGCAGGGGCGGACTAGCGGGGGGCCTTAGCACAGATACGCAGTATTTT
cdr3_aa: CASRGGLAGGLSTDTQYF
d_call: TRBD2
j_call: TRBJ2-3
clone_size: NA
v_call: TRBV2

cdr3_nt: TGTGCCAGCAGCTTCGGGGACAGAATGAACACTGAAGCTTTCTTT
cdr3_aa: CASSFGDRMNTEAFF
d_call: TRBD1
j_call: TRBJ1-1
clone_size: NA
v_call: TRBV13

cdr3_nt: TGTGCCAGCAGCTTAGTTAGCGGGGATGGAGAGCAGTACTTC
cdr3_aa: CASSLVSGDGEQYF
d_call: TRBD2
j_call: TRBJ2-7
clone_size: NA
v_call: TRBV7-2

cdr3_nt: TGTGCCAGCAGATACGACAGGGGTTCCTACGAGCAGTACTTC
cdr3_aa: CASRYDRGSYEQYF
d_call: TRBD1
j_call: TRBJ2-7
clone_size: NA
v_call: TRBV5-8

cdr3_nt: TGTGCCAGCTCACCACCAGGGTCTTCCAAAAACATTCAGTACTTC
cdr3_aa: CASSPPGSSKNIQYF
d_call: NA
j_call: TRBJ2-4
clone_size: once
v_call: TRBV18

cdr3_nt: TGTGCCAGCAGATTACAGGGCGCCTCTGGAAACACCATATATTTT
cdr3_aa: CASRLQGASGNTIYF
d_call: NA
j_call: TRBJ1-3
clone_size: NA
v_call: TRBV27

cdr3_nt: TGTGCCAGCAGTTTCGAGTTCCAGCCCCAGCATTTT
cdr3_aa: CASSFEFQPQHF
d_call: NA
j_call: TRBJ1-5
clone_size: NA
v_call: TRBV28

cdr3_nt: TGTGCCAGCAGTTGGGTTGGGGAAGAGACCCAGTACTTC
cdr3_aa: CASSWVGEETQYF
d_call: NA
j_call: TRBJ2-5
clone_size: NA
v_call: TRBV27

cdr3_nt: TGTGCCAGCAGCCGGGACAGGAGGGAACAGACCCAGTACTTC
cdr3_aa: CASSRDRREQTQYF
d_call: TRBD1
j_call: TRBJ2-5
clone_size: NA
v_call: TRBV7-2

cdr3_nt: TGTGCCAGCAGCTTAGGAGTGACAGCCGCCAATCAGCCCCAGCATTTT
cdr3_aa: CASSLGVTAANQPQHF
d_call: NA
j_call: TRBJ1-5
clone_size: NA
v_call: TRBV7-9